What follows are 24 T cell receptor beta chains derived from one specimen sequenced in a study of cytomegalovirus exposure and HLA in healthy donors. Researchers ran the PCR with 60 Vbeta and 13 Jbeta primers. TCRdb's table, derived via immunoSEQ multiplex PCR, lists solely in-frame clones and lacks some. The top ten hold less than 2% of the sample, which has under 200,000 clones, roughly 70% seen once. Sequencing used PBMCs. These receptors were collected from a woman in her twenties or thirties in good health and CMV-seronegative.

The gene calls are TRBV7-2 and TRBJ2-5, with D perhaps matching TRBD1 (6 bases). Germline V CDR1 and CDR2: SGHTA, FQGNSA. The length of the CDR3 is 14 residues. Trimming removed 0 bases from V and 4 bases from J, with 9 bases in between. CDR3 in amino acids: CASSLAGARETQYF. The CDR3 bases are TGTGCCAGCAGCTTAGCGGGGGCGAGAGAGACCCAGTACTTC.

The V and J genes are TRBV4-1 and TRBJ2-7; D possibly corresponds to TRBD2 (7 bases). The CDR3 is 14 amino acids. V dropped 1 base and J dropped 3 bases, with 10 bases sitting between them. Per germline, CDR1 MGHRA and CDR2 YSYEKL. In nucleotides, the CDR3 is TGCGCCAGCAGCCAAGCGGGGGGCCGCTACGAGCAGTACTTC. Protein sequence: CASSQAGGRYEQYF.

This clone was seen a few times. The chain joins TRBV18 to TRBJ1-2, with a weak D call TRBD1 (6 bases). Trimming cost V 2 bases and J 2 bases, with 12 bases left between them. CDR1 KGHSH and CDR2 LQKENI come from the germline V gene. The CDR3 is 15 amino acids. The CDR3 DNA reads as TGTGCCAGCTCACCAGGCGCCGACAGGAACTATGGCTACACCTTC. It codes for CASSPGADRNYGYTF.

The gene calls are TRBV19 and TRBJ1-5; TRBD1 agrees at 7 bases. Germline V gives CDR1 LNHDA, CDR2 SQIVND (reference sequence). V lost 6 bases to trimming and J lost 4 bases; unmatched junction nucleotides: 3. The CDR3 has 13 amino acids. The CDR3 region has the DNA TGTGCCAGTAGCTTACAGGGGAATCAGCCCCAGCATTTT. It yields the protein CASSLQGNQPQHF. The full variable domain, in which reference TRBV19 and TRBJ1-5 provide the parts outside the CDR3, is DGGITQSPKYLFRKEGQNVTLSCEQNLNHDAMYWYRQDPGQGLRLIYYSQIVNDFQKGDIAEGYSVSREKKESFPLTVTSAQKNPTAFYLCASSLQGNQPQHFGDGTRLSIL.

The chain is built from TRBV19 and TRBJ2-3; 11 bases match TRBD2. The germline gives CDR1 LNHDA, CDR2 SQIVND (reference sequence). Germline trimming cut 3 bases from V and 8 bases from J; bases unmatched to any gene: 19. The CDR3 sequence is 19 residues long. The CDR3 DNA sequence: TGTGCCAGTAGTATTCCGGCTAGCGGGGGGCTAGGAGGAGATGGTACGCAGTATTTT. Its protein product is CASSIPASGGLGGDGTQYF.

This clone was seen a few times. The chain couples TRBV5-1 to TRBJ1-4; D perhaps matches TRBD1 (5 bases). CDR1 and CDR2 (germline): SGHRS, YFSETQ. This CDR3 is built from 15 residues. Trimming stripped 0 bases from V and 8 bases from J, with 14 bases between. CDR3 DNA: TGCGCCAGCAGCTTGGACCCAGGGTTGCAGGAAAAACTGTTTTTT. It codes for CASSLDPGLQEKLFF.

The chain uses TRBV4-1 and TRBJ2-6; 7 bases are shared with TRBD1. This CDR3 has 18 amino acids. Looked up from germline, CDR1 is MGHRA and CDR2 is YSYEKL. J gave up 4 bases and V 3 bases, and 12 bases lay outside the gene matches. Here the CDR3 DNA reads TGCGCCAGCAGCCACCCAGACAGGGCCTTTGCCGGGGCCAACGTCCTGACTTTC. This gives the protein CASSHPDRAFAGANVLTF.

This clone has just a few counts. The chain links TRBV7-2 to TRBJ1-2; 7 bases match TRBD1. V trimming: 5 bases; J trimming: 8 bases; junction bases outside the gene matches: 8. The V gene's germline CDR1 is SGHTA and CDR2 FQGNSA. The length of the CDR3 is 13 residues. The CDR3 loop is CASSPTGLEGYTF. The DNA of the CDR3 is TGTGCCAGCAGCCCGACAGGGCTCGAAGGCTACACCTTC.

The chain is built from TRBV9 and TRBJ2-7; the D gene is possibly TRBD1 (7 bases). CDR1 and CDR2 from the germline V gene are SGDLS and YYNGEE. This CDR3 is built from 15 residues. Trimming left V 4 bases short and J 2 bases short, with 16 bases between. The CDR3: CASSPGGTATYEQYF. For the CDR3, the DNA is TGTGCCAGCAGCCCAGGGGGGACAGCAACCTACGAGCAGTACTTC. Using reference TRBV9 and TRBJ2-7 for the parts outside the CDR3, the full variable domain is DSGVTQTPKHLITATGQRVTLRCSPRSGDLSVYWYQQSLDQGLQFLIQYYNGEERAKGNILERFSAQQFPDLHSELNLSSLELGDSALYFCASSPGGTATYEQYFGPGTRLTVT.

V usage is TRBV19 and J usage is TRBJ2-2; TRBD2 matches 7 bases. This CDR3 comprises 15 residues. The J segment lost 1 base and the V segment lost 3 bases, leaving 2 bases of the junction unmatched. The V gene's germline CDR1 is LNHDA and CDR2 SQIVND (reference sequence). The CDR3 loop reads CASSMERGNTGELFF. Written as DNA, the CDR3 is TGTGCCAGTAGTATGGAGCGGGGGAACACCGGGGAGCTGTTTTTT.

The chain links TRBV11-2 to TRBJ2-1, with D maybe TRBD2 (5 bases). CDR1 SGHAT and CDR2 FQNNGV come from the germline V gene. V dropped 1 base and J dropped 5 bases, with 9 bases sitting between them. The CDR3 is 14 amino acids. The CDR3 bases are TGTGCCAGCAGCTTAGTACGGGGTAACAATGAGCAGTTCTTC. Translating it yields CASSLVRGNNEQFF.

The chain has TRBV5-4 and TRBJ2-1; D is uncertain. V gave up 0 bases and J gave up 10 bases, with 14 bases separating them. The CDR3 runs to 14 residues. Germline-derived CDR1 and CDR2 are SGHNT and YYREEE (reference sequence). CDR3 amino acids: CASSLEVADGEQFF. CDR3 nucleotides: TGTGCCAGCAGCTTGGAGGTCGCCGACGGGGAGCAGTTCTTC.

This chain links TRBV6-4 with TRBJ2-3, with TRBD2 as a possible D gene (6 bases). The CDR3 covers 14 residues. The germline CDR1 and CDR2 sequences are MRHNA and SNTAGT. V lost 0 bases to trimming and J lost 7 bases, with 11 bases between them. CDR3 amino acids: CASSDSSEGYTQYF. The CDR3 DNA reads TGTGCCAGCAGTGACTCTTCGGAGGGGTATACGCAGTATTTT.

J is TRBJ2-5 and V is TRBV7-9; TRBD2 is a possible D gene (7 bases). Germline V CDR1 and CDR2: SEHNR, FQNEAQ (reference sequence). CDR3 length equals 15 residues. V was pared by 5 bases and J by 5 bases, with 18 bases between. The CDR3 nucleotides read TGTGCCAGCAGCCCAAGAGGGGGGGAGATGGAGACCCAGTACTTC. Its protein is CASSPRGGEMETQYF.

This chain joins TRBV5-4 and TRBJ2-1; a weak D match, TRBD2 (5 bases). Germline values: CDR1 SGHNT, CDR2 YYREEE (reference sequence). Trimming removed 1 base at V and 9 bases at J, with 11 bases between. This CDR3 is 13 amino acids long. CDR3 loop: CASSLRLAGEQFF. In nucleotides, the CDR3 is TGTGCCAGCAGCTTGAGGCTAGCCGGTGAGCAGTTCTTC.

V is TRBV19 and J is TRBJ1-1, with D perhaps matching TRBD1 (5 bases). V was shortened by 5 bases and J by 8 bases, with 18 bases between the two germline ends. Germline values: CDR1 LNHDA, CDR2 SQIVND (reference sequence). The CDR3 extends over 14 amino acids. The DNA of the CDR3 is TGTGCCAGTAGTCCCGGGACGGGGAGGTCGGAAGCTTTCTTT. Its protein is CASSPGTGRSEAFF.

V usage is TRBV9 and J usage is TRBJ1-3, with 7 bases matching TRBD1. The V segment lost 0 bases and the J segment 0 bases; nucleotides outside the gene matches: 6. Germline CDR1 and CDR2: SGDLS and YYNGEE. This CDR3 is built from 17 residues. The CDR3 DNA reads TGTGCCAGCAGCGTAGTGTCACAGGGGAGCTCTGGAAACACCATATATTTT. This sequence encodes CASSVVSQGSSGNTIYF.

The genes are TRBV6-1 and TRBJ2-3; 7 positions agree with TRBD1. CDR3 length: 15 amino acids. V was clipped by 6 bases and J by 4 bases; unmatched bases: 10. Germline V gives CDR1 MNHNS, CDR2 SASEGT. CDR3 loop: CASSLGGQGADTQYF. In nucleotides, the CDR3 is TGTGCCAGCAGCCTCGGCGGTCAGGGGGCAGATACGCAGTATTTT.

The chain combines TRBV4-2 with TRBJ2-2; 7 nucleotides align to TRBD1. This CDR3 contains 16 residues. J was trimmed by 6 bases and V by 4 bases; bases with no gene match: 11. Germline CDR1 and CDR2: LGHNA and YNFKEQ. CDR3: CASSRYRGSLPGELFF. In DNA, the CDR3 is TGTGCCAGCAGCCGATACAGGGGTAGCCTACCCGGGGAGCTGTTTTTT.

V gene TRBV5-1 combines with J gene TRBJ1-2; TRBD1 is a possible D gene (5 bases). CDR3 length: 13 residues. V lost 0 bases and J 3 bases, leaving 6 bases between the germline ends. Germline CDR1 is SGHRS and CDR2 is YFSETQ. The CDR3 nucleotides read TGCGCCAGCAGCTTGGGGGGGGACTATGGCTACACCTTC. This gives the protein CASSLGGDYGYTF.

V gene TRBV5-1 combines with J gene TRBJ2-7; 10 bases are shared with TRBD2. Trimming at V came to 1 base and at J to 3 bases, leaving 7 bases not matched to a gene. The CDR3 covers 16 residues. CDR1 and CDR2 (germline): SGHRS, YFSETQ. The CDR3 reads CASSLKASGSSYEQYF. CDR3 DNA: TGCGCCAGCAGCTTGAAAGCTAGCGGGAGTAGCTACGAGCAGTACTTC. The full variable domain, completed using reference TRBV5-1 and TRBJ2-7, is KAGVTQTPRYLIKTRGQQVTLSCSPISGHRSVSWYQQTPGQGLQFLFEYFSETQRNKGNFPGRFSGRQFSNSRSEMNVSTLELGDSALYLCASSLKASGSSYEQYFGPGTRLTVT.

This clone was observed a few times. The chain recombines TRBV2 with TRBJ1-5, with 11 bases aligning to TRBD1. Germline CDR1 is SNHLY and CDR2 is FYNNEI. J lost 7 bases, V lost 6 bases, and 8 bases had no gene match. CDR3 length: 15 amino acids. The CDR3 nucleotides read TGTGCCAGCAGCCCGGACAGGGGGCTCCGGCAGCCCCAGCATTTT. Its translation: CASSPDRGLRQPQHF.

The CDR3 here is CGSQEASNGDTQYF. The CDR3 coding sequence is TGTGGCTCCCAAGAAGCGTCCAATGGGGATACGCAGTATTTT. The chain combines TRBV6-5 with TRBJ2-3; D not certain. Germline lookup yields CDR1 MNHEY and CDR2 SVGAGI. There are 14 residues in the CDR3.

This clone was counted a few times. CDR3: CASSPDIGQETQYF. DNA for the CDR3: TGTGCCAGCAGCCCGGACATCGGCCAAGAGACCCAGTACTTC. V usage is TRBV5-4 and J usage is TRBJ2-5, with a weak D call TRBD1 (5 bases). The CDR3 spans 14 residues. Germline CDR1 and CDR2: SGHNT and YYREEE (reference sequence). V lost 4 bases, J lost 1 base, and 11 bases lay in between.